This entry lists 19 T cell receptor beta chains sequenced from one sample in a study of blood T cell repertoires in COVID-19. TCRdb's table, derived via immunoSEQ multiplex PCR, lists solely in-frame clones and lacks some. The profile shows about 120,000 clones, 82% of them singletons. Sequencing was performed on peripheral blood. Receptors were obtained from a man in his 70s with active or convalescent COVID-19.

This chain joins TRBV6-6 and TRBJ2-7; 10 bases are a match to TRBD2. Germline values: CDR1 MNHNY, CDR2 SVGAGI (reference sequence). The CDR3 loop spans 16 amino acids. Trimming at V came to 4 bases and at J to 3 bases, leaving 9 bases not matched to a gene. The CDR3 is CASSLVGGTSDYEQYF. The DNA of the CDR3 is TGTGCCAGCAGTTTAGTAGGGGGGACTAGCGACTACGAGCAGTACTTC.

The genes are TRBV3-1 (or the pseudogene TRBV3-2) and TRBJ2-7; D might be TRBD1 (6 bases). V dropped 1 base and J dropped 4 bases, with 14 bases sitting between them. There are 15 residues in the CDR3. CDR1 is LGHDT and CDR2 is YNNKEL in the germline V gene (reference sequence). In DNA, the CDR3 is TGTGCCAGCAGCCAAGCCCCCGGGACATTGTACGAGCAGTACTTC. It translates to CASSQAPGTLYEQYF.

The rearrangement uses TRBV6-5 and TRBJ1-2, with TRBD1 as a possible D gene (5 bases). This CDR3 spans 15 amino acids. The germline V gene has CDR1 MNHEY and CDR2 SVGAGI. V was trimmed by 6 bases and J by 2 bases, leaving 16 bases between them. The CDR3 nucleotides read TGTGCCAGCAGATCCAGACAGTTCCAAAACTATGGCTACACCTTC. Protein sequence: CASRSRQFQNYGYTF.

This chain links TRBV6-5 with TRBJ1-2; 7 bases map to TRBD1. V was clipped by 7 bases and J by 6 bases; unmatched bases: 14. Germline V lookup: CDR1 MNHEY, CDR2 SVGAGI. The CDR3 is 15 residues long. CDR3 region: CASTQRERGRDGYTF. CDR3 bases: TGTGCCAGCACCCAAAGGGAGAGGGGGCGGGATGGCTACACCTTC.

The genes are TRBV7-3 and TRBJ2-1; 9 positions match TRBD1. Germline values: CDR1 SGHTA, CDR2 FQGTGA. The CDR3 runs to 14 residues. The junction had 6 bases not matched to a gene; V was cut back by 7 bases and J by 5 bases. CDR3 protein: CASTTGTGNNEQFF. The CDR3 bases are TGTGCCAGCACAACCGGGACAGGGAACAATGAGCAGTTCTTC.

The genes are TRBV2 and TRBJ1-6; no firm D call. The CDR3 covers 15 residues. Deletions cut 7 bases from V and 8 bases from J, with 18 bases between. Per germline, CDR1 SNHLY and CDR2 FYNNEI. This chain's CDR3 is CASTTRRAADSPLHF. DNA of the CDR3: TGTGCCAGCACCACAAGGAGGGCTGCGGATTCACCCCTCCACTTT.

The rearrangement links TRBV12-3 or TRBV12-4 to TRBJ2-7, with D possibly TRBD1 on 5 matching bases. Trimming cost V 2 bases and J 3 bases, with 8 bases left between them. The CDR3 has 13 residues. This CDR3 is CASSLRGYYEQYF. As DNA, the CDR3 is TGTGCCAGCAGTTTAAGGGGATACTACGAGCAGTACTTC.

The rearrangement links TRBV7-2 to TRBJ1-4, with TRBD1 matching 11 bases. Unmatched junction bases numbered 7, after V lost 5 bases and J lost 8 bases. CDR1 SGHTA and CDR2 FQGNSA come from the germline V gene. The CDR3 runs to 15 residues. CDR3 nucleotides: TGTGCCAGCAGCCCGGACAGGGGGCGGCGAGAAAAACTGTTTTTT. This translates into CASSPDRGRREKLFF.

The chain uses TRBV7-9 and TRBJ1-1, with D perhaps matching TRBD1 (6 bases). Germline CDR1 reads SEHNR; CDR2 reads FQNEAQ (reference sequence). V shed 5 bases and J shed 0 bases, with 16 bases lying between them. The CDR3 consists of 16 residues. CDR3 region: CASSLQGNLMNTEAFF. CDR3 nucleotides: TGTGCCAGCAGCCTTCAGGGGAACTTAATGAACACTGAAGCTTTCTTT. The full variable domain, its missing parts supplied by reference TRBV7-9 and TRBJ1-1, is DTGVSQNPRHKITKRGQNVTFRCDPISEHNRLYWYRQTLGQGPEFLTYFQNEAQLEKSRLLSDRFSAERPKGSFSTLEIQRTEQGDSAMYLCASSLQGNLMNTEAFFGQGTRLTVV.

The chain couples TRBV30 to TRBJ1-4, with a weak D call TRBD1 (6 bases). With 4 bases removed from V and 3 bases from J, the gap between germline ends came to 12 bases. CDR3 length: 14 amino acids. Germline lookup yields CDR1 GTSNPN and CDR2 SVGIG (reference sequence). CDR3 residues: CAWTIQGANEKLFF. CDR3 sequence (DNA): TGTGCCTGGACTATACAGGGAGCTAATGAAAAACTGTTTTTT.

The genes are TRBV28 and TRBJ1-2, with TRBD1 as a possible D gene (5 bases). CDR3 length: 12 amino acids. Trimming took 7 bases from V and 5 from J, leaving 11 bases between them. Germline V gives CDR1 MDHEN, CDR2 SYDVKM. The CDR3 bases are TGTGCCAGCAATGACAGATCGTATGGCTACACCTTC. Protein sequence: CASNDRSYGYTF.

CDR3 nucleotides: TGTGCCAGCAGCCCCCAGGGTCACTATGGCTACACCTTC. Translating gives CASSPQGHYGYTF. V usage is TRBV2 and J usage is TRBJ1-2, with D possibly matching TRBD1 (5 bases). Per germline, CDR1 SNHLY and CDR2 FYNNEI. This CDR3 region has 13 residues. The V end was cut by 6 bases, the J end by 3 bases, with 11 bases between. Using reference TRBV2 and TRBJ1-2 for the parts outside the CDR3, the full variable domain is EPEVTQTPSHQVTQMGQEVILRCVPISNHLYFYWYRQILGQKVEFLVSFYNNEISEKSEIFDDQFSVERPDGSNFTLKIRSTKLEDSAMYFCASSPQGHYGYTFGSGTRLTVV.

V is TRBV10-3 and J is TRBJ1-5; no firm D call. The CDR3 has 13 residues. The ends were cut back, 10 bases at V and 4 bases at J, with 14 bases in the middle. The germline V gene encodes CDR1 ENHRY and CDR2 SYGVKD. The CDR3 DNA reads as TGTGCCAACCACCGTGAGTTGAATCAGCCCCAGCATTTT. As protein: CANHRELNQPQHF.

This clone was detected only once. The J gene is TRBJ2-3, the V gene TRBV2, with TRBD2 identical over 8 bases. The CDR3 spans 15 residues. The trim removed 5 bases at V and 3 bases at J, leaving 7 bases unmatched. In germline, CDR1 is SNHLY, CDR2 FYNNEI. CDR3 residues: CASSSSGTSTDTQYF. DNA of the CDR3: TGTGCCAGCAGTAGTAGCGGGACTAGTACAGATACGCAGTATTTT.

This sequence joins TRBV7-9 and TRBJ1-1; D possibly corresponds to TRBD1 (6 bases). The germline gives CDR1 SEHNR, CDR2 FQNEAQ (reference sequence). V was clipped by 6 bases and J by 1 base, with 12 bases between them. The CDR3 has 14 amino acids. The CDR3 region is CASRWDIRNTEAFF. The CDR3 DNA follows: TGTGCCAGCAGGTGGGACATAAGGAACACTGAAGCTTTCTTT.

The chain has TRBV10-3 and TRBJ2-1; 8 positions agree with TRBD2. Germline CDR1 ENHRY, CDR2 SYGVKD. Trimming took 0 bases from V and 4 from J; bases not matched to a gene: 8. The CDR3 totals 17 residues. This CDR3 is CAISESKSGRRYNEQFF. Written as DNA, the CDR3 is TGTGCCATCAGTGAGTCGAAAAGCGGGAGACGGTACAATGAGCAGTTCTTC.

V is TRBV9 and J is TRBJ1-2; D call uncertain. V was cut by 0 bases and J by 0 bases, with 12 bases left in between. The CDR3 runs to 16 residues. Per germline, CDR1 SGDLS and CDR2 YYNGEE. The CDR3 region is CASSVEVTGSNYGYTF. CDR3 coding DNA: TGTGCCAGCAGCGTAGAAGTCACGGGTTCTAACTATGGCTACACCTTC.

In this sample, this clone turned up once. This chain uses TRBV5-1 with TRBJ2-3; perhaps TRBD1 as D (6 bases). The CDR3 has 15 residues. Germline-derived CDR1 and CDR2 are SGHRS and YFSETQ. The germline V and J ends were trimmed by 4 bases and 0 bases, with 12 bases remaining between them. The CDR3 spells CASSEGHVSTDTQYF. CDR3 DNA: TGCGCCAGCAGCGAGGGACATGTAAGCACAGATACGCAGTATTTT.

Here the CDR3 reads CASRETSGTDTQYF. DNA of the CDR3: TGCGCCAGCAGGGAGACTAGCGGCACAGATACGCAGTATTTT. V gene TRBV5-1 combines with J gene TRBJ2-3; 8 nucleotides align to TRBD2. The CDR3 has 14 residues. V was pared by 5 bases and J by 1 base, with 3 bases of the junction left unmatched. Germline lookup yields CDR1 SGHRS and CDR2 YFSETQ.